The following is a T cell receptor beta chain sequence with its context. These data originate in a study of technical replicates of blood from several donors. Per germline, CDR1 LGHNA and CDR2 YSLEER. The CDR3 totals 15 residues. The V end was cut by 4 bases, the J end by 0 bases, with 12 bases between. Generated by immunoSEQ multiplex PCR, the TCRdb table keeps only in-frame clones and is missing some. The sample has fewer than 65,000 clones; 87% are singletons. The receptor was derived from a human donor in good health. Some clones in this sample may be carry-over from other donors' samples. The chain is built from TRBV4-3 and TRBJ1-2; D is ambiguous. The sequencing input was PBMCs. CDR3 DNA sequence: TGCGCCAGCAGCCCGAGGCCTGGCCCTAACTATGGCTACACCTTC. It encodes CASSPRPGPNYGYTF.